This T cell receptor (beta chain) was sequenced during a study of technical replicates of blood from a few donors. TCRdb keeps only in-frame clones here, not all; method: immunoSEQ multiplex PCR. Of tens of thousands of clones listed, approximately 94% are singletons. From germline, CDR1 is SGHTS and CDR2 YDEGEE. Trimming at V came to 0 bases and at J to 8 bases, leaving 4 bases not matched to a gene. The CDR3 has 13 amino acids. The sequenced material came from T cells isolated from PBMCs. This receptor was identified in a human donor in good health. This rearrangement joins TRBV5-8 to TRBJ1-1, with 7 bases matching TRBD1. Here the CDR3 reads CASSLGTGVEAFF. CDR3 bases: TGTGCCAGCAGCTTGGGTACAGGGGTAGAAGCTTTCTTT.